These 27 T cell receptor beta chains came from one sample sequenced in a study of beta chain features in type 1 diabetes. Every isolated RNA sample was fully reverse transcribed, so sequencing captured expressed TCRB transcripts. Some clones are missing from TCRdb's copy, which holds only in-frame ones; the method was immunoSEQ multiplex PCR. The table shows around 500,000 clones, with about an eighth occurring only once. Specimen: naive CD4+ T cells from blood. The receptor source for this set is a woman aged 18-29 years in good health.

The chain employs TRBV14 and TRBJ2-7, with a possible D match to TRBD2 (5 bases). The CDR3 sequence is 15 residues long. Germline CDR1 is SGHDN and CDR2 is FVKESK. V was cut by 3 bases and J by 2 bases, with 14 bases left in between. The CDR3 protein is CASSHLGVGTYEQYF. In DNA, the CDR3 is TGTGCCAGCAGCCACCTCGGAGTCGGGACCTACGAGCAGTACTTC. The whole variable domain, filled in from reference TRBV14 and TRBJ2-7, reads EAGVTQFPSHSVIEKGQTVTLRCDPISGHDNLYWYRRVMGKEIKFLLHFVKESKQDESGMPNNRFLAERTGGTYSTLKVQPAELEDSGVYFCASSHLGVGTYEQYFGPGTRLTVT.

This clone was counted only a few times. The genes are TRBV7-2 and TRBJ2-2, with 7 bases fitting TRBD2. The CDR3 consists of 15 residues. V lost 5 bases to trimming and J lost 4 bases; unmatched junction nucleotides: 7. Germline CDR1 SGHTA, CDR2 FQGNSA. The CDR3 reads CASSALGGSTGELFF. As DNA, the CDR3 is TGTGCCAGCAGCGCCCTCGGGGGGAGCACCGGGGAGCTGTTTTTT. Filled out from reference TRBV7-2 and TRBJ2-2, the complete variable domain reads GAGVSQSPSNKVTEKGKDVELRCDPISGHTALYWYRQSLGQGLEFLIYFQGNSAPDKSGLPSDRFSAERTGGSVSTLTIQRTQQEDSAVYLCASSALGGSTGELFFGEGSRLTVL.

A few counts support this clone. The CDR3 reads CASSPGTGIYEQYV. For the CDR3, the DNA is TGTGCCAGCAGTCCTGGGACAGGGATCTACGAGCAGTACGTC. The rearrangement links TRBV25-1 to TRBJ2-7, with TRBD1 identical over 9 bases. The V and J ends lost 5 bases and 3 bases, in that order; junction bases with no gene match: 5. CDR3 length equals 14 residues. CDR1 and CDR2 (germline): MGHDK, SYGVNS.

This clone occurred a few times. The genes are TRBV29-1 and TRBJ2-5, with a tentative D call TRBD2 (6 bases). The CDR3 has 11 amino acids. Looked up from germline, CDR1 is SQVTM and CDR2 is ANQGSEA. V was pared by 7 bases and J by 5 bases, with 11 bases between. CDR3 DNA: TGCAGCGGCATGGGACTTGAGACCCAGTACTTC. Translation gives CSGMGLETQYF. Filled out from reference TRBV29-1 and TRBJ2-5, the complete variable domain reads SAVISQKPSRDICQRGTSLTIQCQVDSQVTMMFWYRQQPGQSLTLIATANQGSEATYESGFVIDKFPISRPNLTFSTLTVSNMSPEDSSIYLCSGMGLETQYFGPGTRLLVL.

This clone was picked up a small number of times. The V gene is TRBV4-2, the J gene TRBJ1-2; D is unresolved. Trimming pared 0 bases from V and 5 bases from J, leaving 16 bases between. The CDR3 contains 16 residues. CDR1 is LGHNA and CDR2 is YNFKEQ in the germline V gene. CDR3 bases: TGTGCCAGCAGCCAAGACGGGTCGCGGGTAAGGTATGGCTACACCTTC. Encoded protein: CASSQDGSRVRYGYTF.

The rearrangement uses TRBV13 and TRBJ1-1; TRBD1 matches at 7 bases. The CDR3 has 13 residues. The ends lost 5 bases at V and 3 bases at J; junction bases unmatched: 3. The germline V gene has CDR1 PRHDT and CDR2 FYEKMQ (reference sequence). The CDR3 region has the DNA TGTGCCAGCAGCGCCACAGGGGACACTGAAGCTTTCTTT. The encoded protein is CASSATGDTEAFF.

CDR3 sequence reads: CASSVDGTRAETQYF. CDR3 sequence (DNA): TGTGCCAGCAGCGTAGACGGGACCCGTGCGGAGACCCAGTACTTC. This sequence joins TRBV9 and TRBJ2-5, with D perhaps assigned TRBD1 or TRBD2 (5 bases each). V was shortened by 0 bases and J by 5 bases, with 14 bases between the two germline ends. CDR3 length: 15 residues. CDR1 and CDR2 from the germline V gene are SGDLS and YYNGEE.

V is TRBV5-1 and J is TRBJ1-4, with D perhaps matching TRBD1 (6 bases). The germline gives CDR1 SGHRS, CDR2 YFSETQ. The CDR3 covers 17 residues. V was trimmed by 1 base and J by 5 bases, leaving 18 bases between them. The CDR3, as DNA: TGCGCCAGCAGCTTGTGGGCACAGGGTTTGCGGAATGAAAAACTGTTTTTT. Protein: CASSLWAQGLRNEKLFF.

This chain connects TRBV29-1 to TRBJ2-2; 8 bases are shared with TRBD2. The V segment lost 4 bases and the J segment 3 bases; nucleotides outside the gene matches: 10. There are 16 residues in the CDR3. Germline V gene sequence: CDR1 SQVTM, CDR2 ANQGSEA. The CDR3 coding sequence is TGCAGCGTTGTTCCGGGGGGGTCATTCTACACCGGGGAGCTGTTTTTT. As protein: CSVVPGGSFYTGELFF.

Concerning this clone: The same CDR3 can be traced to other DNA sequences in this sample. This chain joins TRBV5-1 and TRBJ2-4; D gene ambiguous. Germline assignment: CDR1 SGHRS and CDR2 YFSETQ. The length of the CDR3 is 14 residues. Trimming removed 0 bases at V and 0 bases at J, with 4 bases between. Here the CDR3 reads CASSLELAKNIQYF. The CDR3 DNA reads TGCGCCAGCAGCTTGGAGCTAGCCAAAAACATTCAGTACTTC.

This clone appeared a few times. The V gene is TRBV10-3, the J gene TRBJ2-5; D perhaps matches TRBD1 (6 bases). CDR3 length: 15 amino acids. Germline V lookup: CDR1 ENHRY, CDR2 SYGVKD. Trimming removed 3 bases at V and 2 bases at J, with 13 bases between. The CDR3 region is CAISDPDRGQETQYF. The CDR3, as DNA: TGTGCCATCAGTGACCCGGACAGAGGGCAAGAGACCCAGTACTTC.

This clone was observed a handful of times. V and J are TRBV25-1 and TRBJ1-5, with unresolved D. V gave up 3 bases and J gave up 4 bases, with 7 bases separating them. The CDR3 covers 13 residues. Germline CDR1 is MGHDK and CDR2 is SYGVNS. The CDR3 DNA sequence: TGTGCCAGCAGTGAGACGCTTAATCAGCCCCAGCATTTT. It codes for CASSETLNQPQHF.

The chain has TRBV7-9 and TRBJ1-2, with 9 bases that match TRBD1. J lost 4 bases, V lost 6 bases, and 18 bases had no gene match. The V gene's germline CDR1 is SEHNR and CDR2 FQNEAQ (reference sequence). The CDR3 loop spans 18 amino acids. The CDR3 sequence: CASRPTKQTGGFVYGYTF. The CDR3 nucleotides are TGTGCCAGCAGGCCCACCAAACAAACAGGGGGCTTCGTCTATGGCTACACCTTC.

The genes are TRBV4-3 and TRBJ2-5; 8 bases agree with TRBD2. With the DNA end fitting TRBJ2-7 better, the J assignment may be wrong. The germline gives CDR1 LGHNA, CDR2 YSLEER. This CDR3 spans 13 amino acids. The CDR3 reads CASSQTSGYEQYF. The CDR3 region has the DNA TGCGCCAGCAGCCAAACTAGCGGCTACGAGCAGTACTTC.

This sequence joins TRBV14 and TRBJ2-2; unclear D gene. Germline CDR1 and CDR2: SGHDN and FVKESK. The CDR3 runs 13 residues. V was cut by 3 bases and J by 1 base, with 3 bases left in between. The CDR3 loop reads CASSQGNTGELFF. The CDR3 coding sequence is TGTGCCAGCAGCCAGGGGAACACCGGGGAGCTGTTTTTT.

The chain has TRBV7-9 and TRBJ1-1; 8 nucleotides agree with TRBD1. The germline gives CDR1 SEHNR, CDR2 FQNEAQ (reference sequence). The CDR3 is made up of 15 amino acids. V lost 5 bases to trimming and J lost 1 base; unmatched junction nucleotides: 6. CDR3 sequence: CASSPDRGRNTEAFF. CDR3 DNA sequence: TGTGCCAGCAGCCCCGACAGGGGTCGGAACACTGAAGCTTTCTTT.

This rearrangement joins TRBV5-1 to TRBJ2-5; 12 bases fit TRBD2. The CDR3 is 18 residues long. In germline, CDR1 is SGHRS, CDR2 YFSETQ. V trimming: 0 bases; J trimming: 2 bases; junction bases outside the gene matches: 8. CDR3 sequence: CASSLDSSGRGGQETQYF. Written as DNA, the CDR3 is TGCGCCAGCAGCTTGGATTCTAGCGGGAGGGGCGGACAAGAGACCCAGTACTTC.

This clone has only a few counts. The CDR3 sequence: CASSQGAARALNTEAFF. DNA of the CDR3: TGCGCCAGCAGCCAAGGGGCAGCCCGGGCCCTGAACACTGAAGCTTTCTTT. This sequence joins TRBV4-1 and TRBJ1-1; D is unresolved. With 1 base removed from V and 0 bases from J, the gap between germline ends came to 15 bases. The CDR3 consists of 17 residues. Germline values: CDR1 MGHRA, CDR2 YSYEKL.

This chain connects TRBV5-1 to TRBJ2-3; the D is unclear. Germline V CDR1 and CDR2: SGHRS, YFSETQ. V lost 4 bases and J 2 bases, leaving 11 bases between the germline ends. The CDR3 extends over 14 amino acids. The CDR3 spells CASSLQAHTDTQYF. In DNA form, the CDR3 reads TGCGCCAGCAGCCTCCAGGCGCACACAGATACGCAGTATTTT.

The CDR3: CASSVEGADTQYF. CDR3 in DNA: TGTGCCAGCAGCGTAGAAGGGGCGGATACGCAGTATTTT. The chain is built from TRBV9 and TRBJ2-3, with D maybe TRBD1 (5 bases). Germline loops: CDR1 SGDLS, CDR2 YYNGEE. There are 13 residues in the CDR3. V dropped 0 bases and J dropped 6 bases, with 8 bases sitting between them.

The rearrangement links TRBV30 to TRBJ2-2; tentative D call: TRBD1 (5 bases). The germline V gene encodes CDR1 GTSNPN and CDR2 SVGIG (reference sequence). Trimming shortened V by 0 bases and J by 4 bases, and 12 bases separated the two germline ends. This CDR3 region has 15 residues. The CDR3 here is CAWSVTGRATGELFF. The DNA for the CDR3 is TGTGCCTGGAGTGTAACAGGTCGCGCCACCGGGGAGCTGTTTTTT.

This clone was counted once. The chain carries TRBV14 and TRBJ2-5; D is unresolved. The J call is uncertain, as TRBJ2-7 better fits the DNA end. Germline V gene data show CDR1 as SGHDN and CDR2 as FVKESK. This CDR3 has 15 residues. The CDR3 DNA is TGTGCCAGCAGCCAAATAACAGTGAGCTCCTACGAGCAGTACTTC. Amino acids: CASSQITVSSYEQYF.

CDR3 nucleotide sequence: TGTGCCAGCAGCTTAGGTGCTGGGAGTTCCAACAATGAGCAGTTCTTC. This codes for CASSLGAGSSNNEQFF. The V gene is TRBV7-9, the J gene TRBJ2-1; TRBD2 might be the D (5 bases). V lost 1 base, J lost 5 bases, and 15 bases lay in between. Germline CDR1 is SEHNR and CDR2 is FQNEAQ (reference sequence). The CDR3 is 16 residues long. The whole variable domain, filled in from reference TRBV7-9 and TRBJ2-1, reads DTGVSQNPRHKITKRGQNVTFRCDPISEHNRLYWYRQTLGQGPEFLTYFQNEAQLEKSRLLSDRFSAERPKGSFSTLEIQRTEQGDSAMYLCASSLGAGSSNNEQFFGPGTRLTVL.

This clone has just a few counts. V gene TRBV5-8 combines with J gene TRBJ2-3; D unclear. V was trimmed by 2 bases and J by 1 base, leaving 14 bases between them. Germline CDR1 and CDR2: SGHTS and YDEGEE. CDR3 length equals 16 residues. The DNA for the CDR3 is TGTGCCAGCAGCTTAGGCGCCCGGGTCGGCACAGATACGCAGTATTTT. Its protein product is CASSLGARVGTDTQYF. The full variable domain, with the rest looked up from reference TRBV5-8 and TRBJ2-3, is EAGVTQSPTHLIKTRGQQATLRCSPISGHTSVYWYQQALGLGLQFLLWYDEGEERNRGNFPPRFSGRQFPNYSSELNVNALELEDSALYLCASSLGARVGTDTQYFGPGTRLTVL.

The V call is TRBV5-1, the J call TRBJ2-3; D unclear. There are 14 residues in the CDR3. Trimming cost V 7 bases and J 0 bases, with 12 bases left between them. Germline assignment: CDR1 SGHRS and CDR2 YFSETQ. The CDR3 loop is CASQKQPSTDTQYF. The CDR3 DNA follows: TGCGCCAGCCAAAAACAGCCTAGCACAGATACGCAGTATTTT. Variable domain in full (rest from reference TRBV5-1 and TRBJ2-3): KAGVTQTPRYLIKTRGQQVTLSCSPISGHRSVSWYQQTPGQGLQFLFEYFSETQRNKGNFPGRFSGRQFSNSRSEMNVSTLELGDSALYLCASQKQPSTDTQYFGPGTRLTVL.

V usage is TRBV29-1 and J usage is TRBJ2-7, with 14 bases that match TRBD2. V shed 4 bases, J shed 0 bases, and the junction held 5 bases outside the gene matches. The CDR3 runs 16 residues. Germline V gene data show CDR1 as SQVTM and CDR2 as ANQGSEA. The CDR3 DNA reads TGCAGCGTTGCCGGGACTAGCGGGAGTGTCTCCTACGAGCAGTACTTC. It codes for CSVAGTSGSVSYEQYF.

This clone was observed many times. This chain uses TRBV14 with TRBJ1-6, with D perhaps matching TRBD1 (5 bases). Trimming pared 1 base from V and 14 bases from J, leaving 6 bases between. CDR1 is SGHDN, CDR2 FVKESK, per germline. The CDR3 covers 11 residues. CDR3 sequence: CASSQAGALHF. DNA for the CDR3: TGTGCCAGCAGCCAAGCGGGGGCCCTCCACTTT. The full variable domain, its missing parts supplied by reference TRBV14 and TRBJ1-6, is EAGVTQFPSHSVIEKGQTVTLRCDPISGHDNLYWYRRVMGKEIKFLLHFVKESKQDESGMPNNRFLAERTGGTYSTLKVQPAELEDSGVYFCASSQAGALHFGNGTRLTVT.